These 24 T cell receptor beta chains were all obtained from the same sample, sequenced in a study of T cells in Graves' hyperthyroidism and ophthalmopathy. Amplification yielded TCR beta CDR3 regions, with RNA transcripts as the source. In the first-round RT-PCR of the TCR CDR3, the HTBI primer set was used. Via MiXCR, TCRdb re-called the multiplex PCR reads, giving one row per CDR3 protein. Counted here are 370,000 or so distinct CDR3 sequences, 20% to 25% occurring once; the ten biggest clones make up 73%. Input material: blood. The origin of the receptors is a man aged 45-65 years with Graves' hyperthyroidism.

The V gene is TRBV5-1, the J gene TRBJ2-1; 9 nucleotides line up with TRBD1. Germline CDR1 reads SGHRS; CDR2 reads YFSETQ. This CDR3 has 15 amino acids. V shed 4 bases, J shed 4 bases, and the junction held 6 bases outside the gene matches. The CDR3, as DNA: TGCGCCAGCAGCGACTGGACAGGGGTATACAATGAGCAGTTCTTC. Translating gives CASSDWTGVYNEQFF.

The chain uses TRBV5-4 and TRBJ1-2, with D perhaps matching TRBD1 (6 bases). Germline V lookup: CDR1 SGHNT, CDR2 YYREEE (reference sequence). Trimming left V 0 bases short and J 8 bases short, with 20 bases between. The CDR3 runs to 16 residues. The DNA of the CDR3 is TGTGCCAGCAGCTTGGGCGCCGGGAGTCAGGGGAAAGGCTACACCTTC. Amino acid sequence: CASSLGAGSQGKGYTF.

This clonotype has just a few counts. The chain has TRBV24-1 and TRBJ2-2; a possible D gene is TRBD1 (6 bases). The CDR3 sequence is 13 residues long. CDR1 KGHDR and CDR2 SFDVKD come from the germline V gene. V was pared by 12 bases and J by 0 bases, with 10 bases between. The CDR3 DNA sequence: TGTGCCGCACAGGGCCCGAACACCGGGGAGCTGTTTTTT. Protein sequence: CAAQGPNTGELFF.

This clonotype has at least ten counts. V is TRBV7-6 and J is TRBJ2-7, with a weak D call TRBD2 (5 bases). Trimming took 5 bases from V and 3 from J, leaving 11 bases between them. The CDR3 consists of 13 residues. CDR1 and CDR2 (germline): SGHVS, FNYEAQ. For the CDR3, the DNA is TGTGCCAGCAGCCGTGGACGGGACTACGAGCAGTACTTC. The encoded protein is CASSRGRDYEQYF.

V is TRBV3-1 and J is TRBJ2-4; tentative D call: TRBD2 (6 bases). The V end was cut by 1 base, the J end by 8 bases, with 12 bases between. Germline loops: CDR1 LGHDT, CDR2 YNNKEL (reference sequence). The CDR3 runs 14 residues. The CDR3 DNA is TGTGCCAGCAGCCAAGGTAACGGGGGAGACATTCAGTACTTC. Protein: CASSQGNGGDIQYF.

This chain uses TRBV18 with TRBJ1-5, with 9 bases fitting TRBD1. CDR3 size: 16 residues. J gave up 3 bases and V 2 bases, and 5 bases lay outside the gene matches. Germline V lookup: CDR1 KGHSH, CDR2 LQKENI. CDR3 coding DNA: TGTGCCAGCTCACCAGTGACAGGGGGACTCAATCAGCCCCAGCATTTT. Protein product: CASSPVTGGLNQPQHF.

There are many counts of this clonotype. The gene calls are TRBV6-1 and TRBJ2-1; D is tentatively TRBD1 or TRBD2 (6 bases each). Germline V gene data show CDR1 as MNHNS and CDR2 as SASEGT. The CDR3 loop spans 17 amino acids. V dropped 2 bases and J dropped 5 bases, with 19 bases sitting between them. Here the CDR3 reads CASSEFKGGRDDNEQFF. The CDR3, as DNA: TGTGCCAGCAGTGAATTTAAGGGGGGCAGGGATGACAATGAGCAGTTCTTC.

The CDR3 region is CASRGGLANEKLFF. CDR3 DNA sequence: TGTGCCAGCAGAGGGGGCCTAGCTAATGAAAAACTGTTTTTT. This rearrangement joins TRBV27 to TRBJ1-4; 7 nucleotides agree with TRBD1. J gave up 3 bases and V 6 bases, and 4 bases lay outside the gene matches. Germline V gives CDR1 MNHEY, CDR2 SMNVEV (reference sequence). The CDR3 loop spans 14 amino acids.

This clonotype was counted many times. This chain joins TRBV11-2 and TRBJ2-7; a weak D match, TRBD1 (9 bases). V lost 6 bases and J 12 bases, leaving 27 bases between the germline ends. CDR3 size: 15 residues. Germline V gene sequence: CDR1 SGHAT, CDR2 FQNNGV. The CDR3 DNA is TGTGCCAGCAGTTCAATTAGCGGGACAGGGACGGAAGGGTACTTC. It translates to CASSSISGTGTEGYF.

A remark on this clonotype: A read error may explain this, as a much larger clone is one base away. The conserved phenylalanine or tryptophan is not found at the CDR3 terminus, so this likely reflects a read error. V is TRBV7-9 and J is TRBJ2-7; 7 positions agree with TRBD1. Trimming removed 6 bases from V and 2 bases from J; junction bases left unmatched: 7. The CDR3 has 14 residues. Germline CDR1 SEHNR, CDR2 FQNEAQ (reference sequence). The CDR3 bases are TGTGCCAGCAGTGAAAGGGGACAGACCTACGAGCAGTACTCC. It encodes CASSERGQTYEQYS.

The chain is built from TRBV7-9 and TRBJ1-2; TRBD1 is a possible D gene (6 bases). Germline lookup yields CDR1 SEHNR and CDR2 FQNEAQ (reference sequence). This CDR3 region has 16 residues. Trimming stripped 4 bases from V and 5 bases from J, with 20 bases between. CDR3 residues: CASSSYRAPKGYGYTF. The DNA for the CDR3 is TGTGCCAGCAGCTCCTACAGGGCCCCAAAGGGGTATGGCTACACCTTC.

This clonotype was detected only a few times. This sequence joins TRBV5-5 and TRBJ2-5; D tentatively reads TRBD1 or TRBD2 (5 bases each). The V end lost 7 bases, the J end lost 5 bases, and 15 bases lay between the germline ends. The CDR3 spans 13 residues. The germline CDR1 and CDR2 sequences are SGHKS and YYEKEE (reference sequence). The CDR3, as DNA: TGTGCCAGCCGGCGAGGGGCTGGGGAGACCCAGTACTTC. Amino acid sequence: CASRRGAGETQYF.

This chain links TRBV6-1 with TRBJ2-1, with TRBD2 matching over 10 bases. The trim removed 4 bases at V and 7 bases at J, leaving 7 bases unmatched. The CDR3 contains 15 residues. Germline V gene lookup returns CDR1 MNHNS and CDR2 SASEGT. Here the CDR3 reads CASSGLAGEGNEQFF. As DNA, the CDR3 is TGTGCCAGCAGTGGCCTAGCGGGAGAGGGTAATGAGCAGTTCTTC.

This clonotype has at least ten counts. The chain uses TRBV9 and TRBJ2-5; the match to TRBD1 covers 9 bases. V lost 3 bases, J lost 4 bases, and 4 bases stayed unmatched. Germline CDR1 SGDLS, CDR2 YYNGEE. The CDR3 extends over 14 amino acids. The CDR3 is CASSAGTGRETQYF. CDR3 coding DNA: TGTGCCAGCAGCGCCGGGACAGGGAGAGAGACCCAGTACTTC.

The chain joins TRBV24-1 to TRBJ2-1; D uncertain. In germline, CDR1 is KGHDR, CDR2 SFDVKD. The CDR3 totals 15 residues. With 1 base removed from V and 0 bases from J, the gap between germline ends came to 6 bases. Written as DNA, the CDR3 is TGTGCCACCAGTGATTTTCGAAGCTCCTACAATGAGCAGTTCTTC. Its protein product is CATSDFRSSYNEQFF.

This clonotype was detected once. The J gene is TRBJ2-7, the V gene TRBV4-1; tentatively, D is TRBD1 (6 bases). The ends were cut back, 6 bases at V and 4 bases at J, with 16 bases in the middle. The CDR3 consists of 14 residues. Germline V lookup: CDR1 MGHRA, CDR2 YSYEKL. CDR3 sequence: CASRPRDTEYEQYF. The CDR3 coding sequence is TGCGCCAGCAGACCCCGGGACACAGAGTACGAGCAGTACTTC.

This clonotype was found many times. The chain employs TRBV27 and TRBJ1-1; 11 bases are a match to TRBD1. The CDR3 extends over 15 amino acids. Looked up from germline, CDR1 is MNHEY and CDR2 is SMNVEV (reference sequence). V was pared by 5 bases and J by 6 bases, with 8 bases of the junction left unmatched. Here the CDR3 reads CASSARTGGTAEAFF. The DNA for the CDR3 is TGTGCCAGCAGTGCAAGGACAGGGGGCACCGCTGAAGCTTTCTTT.

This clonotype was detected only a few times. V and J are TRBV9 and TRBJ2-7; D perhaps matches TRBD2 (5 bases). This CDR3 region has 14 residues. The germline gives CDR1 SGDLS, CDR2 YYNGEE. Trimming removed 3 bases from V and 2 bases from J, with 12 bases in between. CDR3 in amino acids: CASSASGNTYEQYF. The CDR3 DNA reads TGTGCCAGCAGCGCAAGCGGAAACACCTACGAGCAGTACTTC.

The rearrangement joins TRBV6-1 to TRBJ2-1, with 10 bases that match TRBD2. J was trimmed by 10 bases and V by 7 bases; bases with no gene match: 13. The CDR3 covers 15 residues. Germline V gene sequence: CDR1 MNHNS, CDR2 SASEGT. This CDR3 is CASTLREKREGEQFF. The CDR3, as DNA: TGTGCCAGCACCTTGAGGGAGAAGCGGGAGGGAGAGCAGTTCTTC.

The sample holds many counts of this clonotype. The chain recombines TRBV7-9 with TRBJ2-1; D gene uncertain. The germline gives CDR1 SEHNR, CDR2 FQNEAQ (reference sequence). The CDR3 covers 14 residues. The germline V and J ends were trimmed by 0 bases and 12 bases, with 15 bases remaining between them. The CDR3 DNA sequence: TGTGCCAGCAGCTTAGCCCACGCTTCCTTTGTGCAGTTCTTC. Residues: CASSLAHASFVQFF.

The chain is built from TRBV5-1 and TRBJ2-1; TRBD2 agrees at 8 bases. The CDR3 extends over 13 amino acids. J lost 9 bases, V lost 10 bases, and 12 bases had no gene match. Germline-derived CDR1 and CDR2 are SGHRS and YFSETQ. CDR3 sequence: CAGKGSGKIEQFF. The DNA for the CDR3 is TGCGCCGGCAAGGGTAGCGGGAAAATTGAGCAGTTCTTC. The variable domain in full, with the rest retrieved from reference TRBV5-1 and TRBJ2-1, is KAGVTQTPRYLIKTRGQQVTLSCSPISGHRSVSWYQQTPGQGLQFLFEYFSETQRNKGNFPGRFSGRQFSNSRSEMNVSTLELGDSALYLCAGKGSGKIEQFFGPGTRLTVL.

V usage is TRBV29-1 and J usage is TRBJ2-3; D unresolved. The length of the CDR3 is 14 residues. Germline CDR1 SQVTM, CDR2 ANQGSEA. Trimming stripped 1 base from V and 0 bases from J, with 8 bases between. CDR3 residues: CSVEGVTSTDTQYF. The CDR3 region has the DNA TGCAGCGTTGAAGGGGTCACTAGCACAGATACGCAGTATTTT.

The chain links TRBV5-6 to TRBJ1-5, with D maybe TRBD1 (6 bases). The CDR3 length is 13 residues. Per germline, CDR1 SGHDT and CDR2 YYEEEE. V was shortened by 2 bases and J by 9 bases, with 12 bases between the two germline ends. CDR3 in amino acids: CASSFGTSSPQHF. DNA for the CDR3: TGTGCCAGCAGCTTTGGGACATCATCGCCCCAGCATTTT.

This CDR3 is CATEDRNTGELFF. The CDR3 nucleotides are TGTGCCACCGAGGACAGGAACACCGGGGAGCTGTTTTTT. The chain has TRBV6-1 and TRBJ2-2; TRBD1 might be the D (6 bases). This CDR3 has 13 residues. With 10 bases removed from V and 1 base from J, the gap between germline ends came to 10 bases. Germline CDR1 reads MNHNS; CDR2 reads SASEGT.